A selection of T cell receptor beta chains follows, all from one sample in a study of PD-L1 blockade in urothelial cancer. Clones were sequenced by immunoSEQ multiplex PCR, and TCRdb holds only the in-frame ones, with some missing. The repertoire holds 45,000 to 60,000 clones, with approximately 78% as singletons. The sequencing here drew on PBMCs, taken around atezolizumab (anti-PD-L1) treatment. The receptor source for this set is a man aged 45 to 65 with urothelial cancer. The CDR3 runs from the conserved cysteine through the conserved F or W. The order of the fields is V gene, D gene, clone size, J gene, CDR3 protein, CDR3 DNA. D genes are given only for firm matches. Clone size is given for some rows only: seen once, a few or many times, or a class if the clone is expanded.

>TRBV6-1|TRBD2|.|TRBJ2-2
CASWGRGRTGELFF
TGTGCCAGCTGGGGGAGGGGACGGACCGGGGAGCTGTTTTTT
>TRBV5-1|.|.|TRBJ2-4
CASSLGGGGLAKNIQYF
TGCGCCAGCAGCTTGGGGGGTGGGGGCCTAGCCAAAAACATTCAGTACTTC
>TRBV10-3|TRBD2|.|TRBJ2-1
CAISEGSGSGSVVEQFF
TGTGCCATCAGTGAAGGTTCAGGGAGCGGGAGTGTGGTTGAGCAGTTCTTC
>TRBV5-6|TRBD2|.|TRBJ2-3
CASIAGSTDTQYF
TGTGCCAGCATAGCGGGATCCACAGATACGCAGTATTTT
>TRBV9|.|.|TRBJ2-2
CASSVGSPGELFF
TGTGCCAGCAGCGTAGGTAGTCCCGGGGAGCTGTTTTTT
>TRBV11-2|.|.|TRBJ2-3
CASSLSGGNPGDTQYF
TGTGCCAGCAGCTTAAGTGGTGGCAACCCGGGGGATACGCAGTATTTT
>TRBV28|.|.|TRBJ2-1
CATGASSYNEQFF
TGTGCCACCGGAGCGAGCTCCTACAATGAGCAGTTCTTC
>TRBV7-3|.|.|TRBJ1-2
CASSSTPGIYGYTF
TGTGCCAGCAGCTCCACCCCAGGGATCTATGGCTACACCTTC
>TRBV18|TRBD1|.|TRBJ1-2
CASSPGTGVDDGYTF
TGTGCCAGCTCACCGGGGACAGGGGTTGATGATGGCTACACCTTC
>TRBV7-2|TRBD2|.|TRBJ2-1
CASRWTSGGLDEQFF
TGTGCCAGCAGATGGACTAGCGGGGGGTTAGATGAGCAGTTCTTC
>TRBV30|TRBD1|.|TRBJ2-3
CAWDRTGTDTQYF
TGTGCCTGGGACCGGACAGGGACAGATACGCAGTATTTT
>TRBV5-6|.|.|TRBJ2-3
CASSWSGTGDTDTQYF
TGTGCCAGCAGCTGGTCCGGGACTGGAGACACAGATACGCAGTATTTT
>TRBV6-1|.|.|TRBJ2-1
CASSEGQFYYNEQFF
TGTGCCAGCAGTGAGGGGCAGTTCTACTACAATGAGCAGTTCTTC
>TRBV5-1|.|.|TRBJ2-2
CASSLPPGTGELFF
TGCGCCAGCAGCTTACCCCCAGGAACCGGGGAGCTGTTTTTT
>TRBV5-4|TRBD1|.|TRBJ2-5
CASRSGQKQETQYF
TGTGCCAGCAGGTCGGGACAGAAGCAAGAGACCCAGTACTTC
>TRBV9|TRBD2|.|TRBJ2-3
CASSLGTSGNADTQYF
TGTGCCAGCAGCCTCGGGACTAGCGGGAACGCAGATACGCAGTATTTT
>TRBV9|.|.|TRBJ2-5
CASSVGLPSQETQYF
TGTGCCAGCAGCGTAGGTCTCCCCTCCCAAGAGACCCAGTACTTC
>TRBV5-4|TRBD2|.|TRBJ2-1
CASRLAGNNEQFF
TGTGCCAGCAGACTAGCGGGAAATAATGAGCAGTTCTTC
>TRBV7-9|.|.|TRBJ1-1
CASSLRGLNTEAFF
TGTGCCAGCAGCTTAAGGGGACTAAACACTGAAGCTTTCTTT
>TRBV6-1|TRBD2|.|TRBJ2-2
CASSESSGDTGELFF
TGTGCCAGCAGTGAATCCAGCGGGGACACCGGGGAGCTGTTTTTT
>TRBV2|TRBD1|.|TRBJ2-1
CASRSTGVPYNEQFF
TGTGCCAGCAGATCGACAGGGGTCCCCTACAATGAGCAGTTCTTC
>TRBV2|TRBD1|.|TRBJ1-1
CASRRTGGMNTEAFF
TGTGCCAGCAGAAGGACAGGAGGCATGAACACTGAAGCTTTCTTT
>TRBV2|TRBD2|once|TRBJ2-3
CASSESGTSGSNTQYF
TGTGCCAGCAGTGAATCCGGGACTAGCGGGAGTAATACGCAGTATTTT
>TRBV7-2|.|.|TRBJ2-7
CASSLDLTYEQYF
TGTGCCAGCAGCTTAGACCTAACCTACGAGCAGTACTTC
>TRBV5-1|.|.|TRBJ1-5
CASSLGGTDNQPQHF
TGCGCCAGCAGCTTGGGAGGGACTGACAATCAGCCCCAGCATTTT
>TRBV29-1|TRBD1|.|TRBJ1-1
CSVVKGARSSTEAFF
TGCAGCGTTGTCAAGGGGGCGCGGTCATCCACTGAAGCTTTCTTT
>TRBV11-2|.|.|TRBJ2-7
CASSQYSGYEQYF
TGTGCCAGCAGCCAATATTCGGGGTACGAGCAGTACTTC
>TRBV7-3|.|.|TRBJ2-1
CASSAGTNNEQFF
TGTGCCAGCAGCGCCGGGACAAACAATGAGCAGTTCTTC
>TRBV7-8|TRBD1|.|TRBJ2-7
CASSSLGTGGKYEQYF
TGTGCCAGCAGCTCACTCGGGACAGGGGGTAAATACGAGCAGTACTTC
>TRBV13|TRBD1|.|TRBJ1-1
CASSRRTGGSEAFF
TGTGCCAGCAGCAGGAGGACAGGGGGCTCTGAAGCTTTCTTT
>TRBV9|TRBD2|once|TRBJ2-2
CASSVVAGATGELFF
TGTGCCAGCAGCGTAGTAGCGGGAGCCACCGGGGAGCTGTTTTTT
>TRBV27|TRBD1|once|TRBJ1-2
CASSFTRTGVIHGYTF
TGTGCCAGCAGTTTCACCCGGACAGGGGTGATACATGGCTACACCTTC
>TRBV5-4|TRBD1|.|TRBJ1-2
CASSLDSGRGYGGYTF
TGTGCCAGCAGCTTGGATTCGGGCAGGGGGTATGGTGGCTACACCTTC
>TRBV5-1|TRBD1|.|TRBJ1-1
CASSGRQGHEAFF
TGCGCCAGCAGCGGACGACAGGGCCATGAAGCTTTCTTT
>TRBV19|TRBD1|.|TRBJ1-5
CASRRDLRTGGQPQHF
TGTGCCAGTAGACGAGACCTTAGGACAGGCGGCCAGCCCCAGCATTTT
>TRBV5-4|.|.|TRBJ1-6
CASSLDISPLHF
TGTGCCAGCAGCTTGGACATCTCACCCCTCCACTTT
>TRBV5-6|TRBD2|once|TRBJ2-1
CASSLSLAPSSYNEQFF
TGTGCCAGCAGCCTTTCACTAGCGCCAAGCTCCTACAATGAGCAGTTCTTC
>TRBV7-9|TRBD1|once|TRBJ1-6
CASSLGQGVDSPLHF
TGTGCCAGCAGCTTAGGACAGGGGGTGGATTCACCCCTCCACTTT
>TRBV5-1|.|.|TRBJ2-2
CASTRGDTGELFF
TGCGCCAGCACCCGGGGAGACACCGGGGAGCTGTTTTTT
>TRBV11-2|TRBD1|.|TRBJ1-6
CASSPIKGGGSPLHF
TGTGCCAGCAGTCCGATTAAAGGGGGCGGTTCACCCCTCCACTTT
>TRBV10-1|.|.|TRBJ2-1
CASSSARESYNEQFF
TGCGCCAGCAGTTCTGCTAGGGAGTCCTACAATGAGCAGTTCTTC
>TRBV4-2|TRBD2|once|TRBJ2-1
CASSLGTSSNEQFF
TGTGCCAGCAGCCTCGGGACTAGTAGCAATGAGCAGTTCTTC
>TRBV7-7|TRBD1|.|TRBJ2-2
CASSSRTGTTGELFF
TGTGCTAGCAGCTCAAGGACAGGGACCACCGGGGAGCTGTTTTTT
>TRBV7-6|.|few|TRBJ2-5
CASSTNWGEETQYF
TGTGCCAGCAGCACGAATTGGGGGGAGGAGACCCAGTACTTC
>TRBV4-2|TRBD1|.|TRBJ2-7
CASSQTGLEQYF
TGTGCCAGCAGCCAGACAGGGTTAGAGCAGTACTTC
>TRBV5-1|TRBD2|.|TRBJ2-1
CASSSGATGGWNEQFF
TGCGCCAGCAGCTCAGGAGCAACCGGGGGGTGGAATGAGCAGTTCTTC
>TRBV14|TRBD2|.|TRBJ2-1
CASSLRGLAGWGNEQFF
TGTGCCAGCAGCCTGAGAGGACTAGCGGGCTGGGGCAATGAGCAGTTCTTC
>TRBV18|.|.|TRBJ2-3
CASSPRTAPSTDTQYF
TGTGCCAGCTCACCGAGGACAGCCCCTAGCACAGATACGCAGTATTTT
>TRBV7-2|TRBD1|few|TRBJ1-2
CASSSGTGIGYTF
TGTGCCAGCAGCTCAGGGACAGGGATCGGCTACACCTTC
>TRBV5-1|.|few|TRBJ2-5
CASSDRQGGQETQYF
TGCGCCAGCAGCGACCGACAGGGAGGTCAAGAGACCCAGTACTTC
>TRBV6-6|TRBD1|.|TRBJ1-3
CASGPGTASGNTIYF
TGTGCCAGCGGCCCAGGGACAGCCTCTGGAAACACCATATATTTT
>TRBV16|.|.|TRBJ2-3
CASSRGTDTQYF
TGTGCCAGCAGTCGAGGCACAGATACGCAGTATTTT
>TRBV9|.|.|TRBJ1-1
CASSAPQGRVDYAEAFF
TGTGCCAGCAGCGCCCCCCAGGGGAGGGTCGATTACGCTGAAGCTTTCTTT
>TRBV15|TRBD1|.|TRBJ1-1
CATSRGRDSRAEAFF
TGTGCCACCAGCAGAGGGCGGGACAGTCGGGCTGAAGCTTTCTTT
>TRBV9|TRBD1|once|TRBJ1-4
CASSVVGTGANEKLFF
TGTGCCAGCAGCGTAGTAGGGACAGGCGCTAATGAAAAACTGTTTTTT
>TRBV5-6|TRBD1|medium-sized|TRBJ2-1
CASSFSTGGPYNEQFF
TGTGCCAGCAGCTTCTCCACAGGGGGGCCCTACAATGAGCAGTTCTTC
>TRBV7-8|.|.|TRBJ1-1
CASSQRRGAGYTEAFF
TGTGCCAGCAGCCAAAGGAGGGGAGCGGGGTACACTGAAGCTTTCTTT
>TRBV6-1|TRBD2|few|TRBJ2-7
CASKLAGAGYEQYF
TGTGCCAGCAAGTTAGCGGGAGCGGGCTACGAGCAGTACTTC
>TRBV7-2|.|.|TRBJ1-6
CASSLGDRNNSPLHF
TGTGCCAGCAGCTTAGGAGACAGAAATAATTCACCCCTCCACTTT
>TRBV19|TRBD1|.|TRBJ1-1
CASSIGQGAQAFF
TGTGCCAGTAGTATAGGACAGGGCGCACAAGCTTTCTTT